This is a list of T cell receptor beta chains from one sample in a study of human T cells and chemical hapten exposure. From the RACE reads, TCRdb called clonotypes with MiXCR, one entry per CDR3 protein. The table has around 150,000 distinct CDR3 sequences, more than 12% seen once; the top ten hold 1.5% to 2%. The sequenced sample was whole blood, obtained in connection with sensitization to the hapten diphenylcyclopropenone (DPC). The receptors were gathered from a woman in her thirties with alopecia areata. Some clones in this sample may be carry-over from other donors' samples. Both conserved end residues are trimmed from each CDR3. A D gene is named only where the DNA matches it firmly.

TRBV11-3	.	TRBJ2-7	ASSSRPGSGQY
TRBV3-1	.	TRBJ1-1	ASSQDGTFEAF
TRBV3-1	.	TRBJ2-7	ASSQTAAELTYEQY
TRBV7-9	.	TRBJ2-5	ASSFVGGLMETQY
TRBV29-1	.	TRBJ1-1	SVGRRGMNTEAF
TRBV4-2	.	TRBJ2-5	ASSQGVAALQETQY
TRBV6-5	.	TRBJ2-2	ASSYGAGNTGELF
TRBV6-2/TRBV6-3	TRBD1	TRBJ1-1	ASSYPDRGRNAEAF
TRBV7-2	TRBD2	TRBJ2-1	ASSLNAGGRYNEQF
TRBV25-1	.	TRBJ2-2	ASSVRTHANTGELF
TRBV9	.	TRBJ2-3	ASSVGGSSASTDTQY
TRBV30	.	TRBJ1-3	ACASSGNTIY
TRBV20-1	TRBD1	TRBJ1-5	SAGQGFDQPQH
TRBV7-2	.	TRBJ2-1	ASSPVGDEQF
TRBV7-9	.	TRBJ2-1	ASSQGSWRARSSYNEQF
TRBV28	.	TRBJ2-3	ASIQAGRNY
TRBV5-4	.	TRBJ2-7	ASSLPGSTYEQY
TRBV7-2	TRBD1	TRBJ2-3	ASSSQGATQY
TRBV13	.	TRBJ1-1	ASSFGRGAGTEAF
TRBV7-6	.	TRBJ1-6	ASSLEQSGNNSPLH
TRBV9	TRBD2	TRBJ2-1	ASSAGLAGAFSYNEQF
TRBV10-2	.	TRBJ1-1	ASNEGQTAEAF
TRBV7-2	TRBD2	TRBJ2-5	ASSLLVLAGGRGETQY
TRBV12-3/TRBV12-4	TRBD1	TRBJ1-2	ASSLAGQGADYGYT
TRBV5-1	.	TRBJ1-1	ATRTAPNTEAF
TRBV28	TRBD1	TRBJ2-5	ASSQPQGARTQY
TRBV7-9	TRBD2	TRBJ2-7	ASSGTSGTYEQY
TRBV7-2	.	TRBJ2-7	ASSPPSGNSYEQY
TRBV2	.	TRBJ2-1	ASRIGQGFDEQF
TRBV29-1	.	TRBJ2-3	GVFAQPSSTDTQY
TRBV12-3/TRBV12-4	TRBD1	TRBJ2-1	ASSLAQGHNEQF
TRBV2	TRBD1	TRBJ2-2	ASSADRGGTGELF